This section outlines one T cell receptor (beta chain) sequence together with its context. Its antigen is unknown. Donors were Caucasian adults residing in Nashville, Tennessee, USA. The record originates from a study of shared clonotypes between healthy human individuals. Study-level findings and limits: What rarefaction showed was incomplete sorted-subset sequencing despite large depth. Non-shared clonotypes showed lower generation probabilities than clonotypes common to all four donors.

The data were produced by immunoSEQ multiplex PCR, yet TCRdb's version contains in-frame clones alone and is incomplete. This table has a few million clones, approximately 94% appearing once. The germline V gene has CDR1 SGHRS and CDR2 YFSETQ. This CDR3 has 18 residues. Trimming took off 0 bases at V and 2 bases at J, with 21 bases between the two ends. The J gene is TRBJ2-7, the V gene TRBV5-1; either TRBD1 or TRBD2 may fit D (5 bases each). The origin of this receptor is a man younger than 35 in good health. Input material: naive CD4+ T cells sorted from blood. Subset: CD45RA+ positively selected. CDR3 loop: CASSLAPGTAERTYEQYF. The CDR3 region has the DNA TGCGCCAGCAGCTTGGCCCCCGGGACGGCGGAGAGAACCTACGAGCAGTACTTC.